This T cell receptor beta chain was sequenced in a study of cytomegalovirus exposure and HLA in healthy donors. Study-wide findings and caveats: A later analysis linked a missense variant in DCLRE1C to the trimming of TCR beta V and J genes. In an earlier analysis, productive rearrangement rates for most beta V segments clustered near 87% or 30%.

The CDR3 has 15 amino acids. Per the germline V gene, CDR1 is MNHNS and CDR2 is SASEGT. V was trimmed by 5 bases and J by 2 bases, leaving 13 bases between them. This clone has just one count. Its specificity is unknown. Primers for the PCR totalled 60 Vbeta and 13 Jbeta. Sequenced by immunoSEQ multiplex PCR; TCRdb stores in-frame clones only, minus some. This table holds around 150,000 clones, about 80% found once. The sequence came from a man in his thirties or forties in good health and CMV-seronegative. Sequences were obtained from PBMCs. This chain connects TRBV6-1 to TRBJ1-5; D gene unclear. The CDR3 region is CASSLTDQGNQPQHF. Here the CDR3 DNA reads TGTGCCAGCAGTTTAACAGACCAGGGCAATCAGCCCCAGCATTTT.